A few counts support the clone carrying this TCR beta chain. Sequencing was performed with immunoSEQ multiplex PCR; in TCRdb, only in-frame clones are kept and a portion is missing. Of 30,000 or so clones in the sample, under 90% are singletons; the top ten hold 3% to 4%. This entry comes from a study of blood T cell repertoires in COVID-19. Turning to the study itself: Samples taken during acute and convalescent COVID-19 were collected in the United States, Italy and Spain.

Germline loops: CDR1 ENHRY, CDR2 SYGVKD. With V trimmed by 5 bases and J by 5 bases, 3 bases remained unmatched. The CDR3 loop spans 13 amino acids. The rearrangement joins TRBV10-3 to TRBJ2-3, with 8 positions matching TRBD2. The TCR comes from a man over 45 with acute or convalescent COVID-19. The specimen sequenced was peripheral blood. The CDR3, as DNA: TGTGCCATCAGTCCGGGACTAGTAGATACGCAGTATTTT. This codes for CAISPGLVDTQYF.